One sample yielded the 25 T cell receptor beta chains listed below, sequenced in a study of T cell responses to AZD1222 COVID-19 vaccine. The assay was immunoSEQ multiplex PCR, and TCRdb's table has in-frame clones only and misses some. The data contain some 200,000 clones, about 95% of them singletons. The specimen comprised peripheral blood, sampled 28 days after the second dose of the MenACWY control vaccine. The receptors were gathered from an adult who received the MenACWY meningococcal vaccine as a control.

The rearrangement uses TRBV4-1 and TRBJ2-1, with 13 positions matching TRBD2. Losses at the gene ends were 5 bases for V and 5 bases for J; bases not matched to a gene: 6. The CDR3 has 16 residues. Germline V gives CDR1 MGHRA, CDR2 YSYEKL. The CDR3 nucleotides read TGCGCCAGCAGCGGAACCGGGACTAGCGGGAACAATGAGCAGTTCTTC. Protein: CASSGTGTSGNNEQFF.

This chain joins TRBV6-1 and TRBJ1-1; D uncertain. V was shortened by 2 bases and J by 4 bases, with 8 bases between the two germline ends. Germline V CDR1 and CDR2: MNHNS, SASEGT. The CDR3 has 13 residues. CDR3 protein: CASSEIGGTEAFF. CDR3 coding DNA: TGTGCCAGCAGTGAAATAGGTGGCACTGAAGCTTTCTTT.

The chain links TRBV19 to TRBJ2-7; tentative D call: TRBD2 (5 bases). Germline assignment: CDR1 LNHDA and CDR2 SQIVND (reference sequence). The CDR3 is made up of 13 amino acids. Trimming left V 5 bases short and J 6 bases short, with 14 bases between. This chain's CDR3 is CASSSELGAEQYF. CDR3 DNA: TGTGCCAGTAGTTCCGAACTAGGTGCCGAGCAGTACTTC.

The CDR3, as DNA: TGTGCCAGCAGTTCCCTCGACAGTCCTACCTACGAGCAGTACTTC. Translation: CASSSLDSPTYEQYF. The chain couples TRBV6-5 to TRBJ2-7, with D possibly matching TRBD1 (5 bases). The CDR3 is made up of 15 amino acids. The ends were cut back, 4 bases at V and 2 bases at J, with 15 bases in the middle. The germline gives CDR1 MNHEY, CDR2 SVGAGI.

V is TRBV11-3 and J is TRBJ1-6; D not certain. The CDR3 has 11 residues. CDR1 is SGHNT, CDR2 YENEEA, per germline. V lost 1 base and J 11 bases, leaving 3 bases between the germline ends. CDR3 amino acids: CASSLAAPLHF. CDR3 nucleotide sequence: TGTGCCAGCAGCTTAGCAGCACCCCTCCACTTT.

This chain connects TRBV5-5 to TRBJ2-2, with D tentatively TRBD1 (6 bases). The CDR3 loop spans 13 amino acids. The V end was cut by 5 bases, the J end by 6 bases, with 11 bases between. The V gene's germline CDR1 is SGHKS and CDR2 YYEKEE (reference sequence). The DNA of the CDR3 is TGTGCCAGCAGTACAGGGTTTGCCGGGGAGCTGTTTTTT. This codes for CASSTGFAGELFF. The whole variable domain, remainder taken from reference TRBV5-5 and TRBJ2-2, is DAGVTQSPTHLIKTRGQQVTLRCSPISGHKSVSWYQQVLGQGPQFIFQYYEKEERGRGNFPDRFSARQFPNYSSELNVNALLLGDSALYLCASSTGFAGELFFGEGSRLTVL.

The chain links TRBV28 to TRBJ2-1; D unclear. This CDR3 contains 12 residues. V was clipped by 4 bases and J by 7 bases, with 8 bases between them. CDR1 MDHEN and CDR2 SYDVKM come from the germline V gene. CDR3 sequence (DNA): TGTGCCAGCAGTTCCTCTAGTAATGAGCAGTTCTTC. This gives the protein CASSSSSNEQFF.

The CDR3 loop reads CASSPEGGSYEQYF. DNA of the CDR3: TGTGCCAGCAGCCCTGAGGGCGGCTCCTACGAGCAGTACTTC. The chain combines TRBV9 with TRBJ2-7, with D perhaps TRBD2 (5 bases). Deletions cut 4 bases from V and 0 bases from J, with 11 bases between. Looked up from germline, CDR1 is SGDLS and CDR2 is YYNGEE. There are 14 residues in the CDR3.

The J gene is TRBJ2-7, the V gene TRBV6-5, with 8 bases lining up with TRBD1. This CDR3 comprises 14 residues. Germline V gene lookup returns CDR1 MNHEY and CDR2 SVGAGI. V lost 2 bases, J lost 3 bases, and 3 bases stayed unmatched. The CDR3 region is CASSYLDRVYEQYF. CDR3 DNA sequence: TGTGCCAGCAGTTACCTGGACAGGGTCTACGAGCAGTACTTC.

The V and J genes are TRBV6-6 and TRBJ1-5; D is undetermined. There are 16 residues in the CDR3. Trimming took 2 bases from V and 4 from J, leaving 15 bases between them. Per the germline V gene, CDR1 is MNHNY and CDR2 is SVGAGI (reference sequence). The chain's CDR3 is CASSYTVLVGNQPQHF. The CDR3 region has the DNA TGTGCCAGCAGTTACACCGTCCTCGTCGGAAATCAGCCCCAGCATTTT.

The V call is TRBV2, the J call TRBJ2-7; TRBD1 agrees at 10 bases. This CDR3 region has 15 residues. The germline V gene has CDR1 SNHLY and CDR2 FYNNEI. The trim removed 3 bases at V and 2 bases at J, leaving 4 bases unmatched. Written as DNA, the CDR3 is TGTGCCAGCAGTGACCCGGGACAGGGGACCTACGAGCAGTACTTC. Its translation: CASSDPGQGTYEQYF.

This clone has just one count. The chain combines TRBV27 with TRBJ2-7; 10 nucleotides match TRBD2. The V segment lost 1 base and the J segment 7 bases; nucleotides outside the gene matches: 7. This CDR3 is built from 15 residues. Germline CDR1 and CDR2: MNHEY and SMNVEV (reference sequence). This chain's CDR3 is CASSLFSGRTGEQYF. The CDR3 coding sequence is TGTGCCAGCAGTTTATTTAGCGGGAGGACTGGGGAGCAGTACTTC.

The chain couples TRBV28 to TRBJ2-1; D is possibly TRBD2 (5 bases). Trimming shortened V by 6 bases and J by 9 bases, and 12 bases separated the two germline ends. CDR3 length: 12 residues. Germline CDR1 is MDHEN and CDR2 is SYDVKM. CDR3 sequence reads: CASSLGVGEQFF. As DNA, the CDR3 is TGTGCCAGCAGCCTCGGGGTGGGTGAGCAGTTCTTC.

The chain employs TRBV4-1 and TRBJ2-1, with D hard to call. Trimming removed 1 base from V and 10 bases from J, with 14 bases in between. CDR3 length: 14 residues. Germline values: CDR1 MGHRA, CDR2 YSYEKL. The CDR3 DNA is TGCGCCAGCAGCCAAGGAGCCCCCCGTGGGGAGCAGTTCTTC. It specifies CASSQGAPRGEQFF.

The chain joins TRBV28 to TRBJ1-3; a possible D gene is TRBD1 (5 bases). Germline CDR1 is MDHEN and CDR2 is SYDVKM. The CDR3 is 15 residues long. V shed 4 bases and J shed 2 bases, with 12 bases lying between them. The CDR3: CASSSGTDPGNTIYF. The CDR3 DNA sequence: TGTGCCAGCAGTTCAGGGACGGATCCTGGAAACACCATATATTTT.

This clone has just one count. For the CDR3, the DNA is TGTGCCAGCAGTCAAGAGACGGGCCAATCCAATGAGCAGTTCTTC. Its protein product is CASSQETGQSNEQFF. This chain connects TRBV6-4 to TRBJ2-1, with no clear D. V shed 5 bases and J shed 6 bases, with 17 bases lying between them. Germline CDR1 reads MRHNA; CDR2 reads SNTAGT. There are 15 residues in the CDR3.

On this clone itself: The sample carries other DNA sequences with the same CDR3. The chain is built from TRBV27 and TRBJ1-1; D unclear. Germline CDR1 MNHEY, CDR2 SMNVEV (reference sequence). The V end was cut by 8 bases, the J end by 1 base, with 5 bases between. The CDR3 has 11 residues. Here the CDR3 reads CASRRNTEAFF. The CDR3 nucleotides are TGTGCCAGCCGTCGGAACACTGAAGCTTTCTTT.

The chain links TRBV29-1 to TRBJ1-1; D unresolved. V was shortened by 1 base and J by 2 bases, with 17 bases between the two germline ends. CDR3 size: 16 residues. Germline values: CDR1 SQVTM, CDR2 ANQGSEA. The CDR3 sequence: CSVEGPKFLPNTEAFF. Written as DNA, the CDR3 is TGCAGCGTTGAAGGTCCGAAGTTTCTCCCAAACACTGAAGCTTTCTTT. Drawing the rest from reference TRBV29-1 and TRBJ1-1, the complete variable domain is SAVISQKPSRDICQRGTSLTIQCQVDSQVTMMFWYRQQPGQSLTLIATANQGSEATYESGFVIDKFPISRPNLTFSTLTVSNMSPEDSSIYLCSVEGPKFLPNTEAFFGQGTRLTVV.

This clone was seen more than once but under ten times. V and J are TRBV18 and TRBJ1-1, with D tentatively TRBD1 (6 bases). CDR3 length: 14 residues. Germline values: CDR1 KGHSH, CDR2 LQKENI. Trimming took 3 bases from V and 0 from J, leaving 8 bases between them. In DNA form, the CDR3 reads TGTGCCAGCTCACCGCAGGGGATGAACACTGAAGCTTTCTTT. Encoded protein: CASSPQGMNTEAFF.

This sequence joins TRBV5-1 and TRBJ1-5; D is possibly TRBD1 (5 bases). The CDR3 consists of 13 residues. V was cut by 4 bases and J by 5 bases, with 10 bases left in between. Germline V gene sequence: CDR1 SGHRS, CDR2 YFSETQ. The CDR3 DNA follows: TGCGCCAGCAGCCCGGGGACCGATCAGCCCCAGCATTTT. Its protein is CASSPGTDQPQHF.

The chain has TRBV7-9 and TRBJ2-1; unclear D gene. Germline CDR1 and CDR2: SEHNR and FQNEAQ (reference sequence). The CDR3 is made up of 12 amino acids. The ends were cut back, 1 base at V and 9 bases at J, with 7 bases in the middle. CDR3 amino acids: CASSLDLSEQFF. CDR3 DNA: TGTGCCAGCAGCTTAGATTTGAGTGAGCAGTTCTTC.

The CDR3 sequence: CASSPNRLAARGPGANVLTF. DNA of the CDR3: TGTGCCAGCAGCCCCAATAGACTAGCGGCCAGAGGACCTGGGGCCAACGTCCTGACTTTC. The J gene is TRBJ2-6, the V gene TRBV27, with 9 bases lining up with TRBD2. V was clipped by 6 bases and J by 2 bases; unmatched bases: 17. This CDR3 has 20 amino acids. Germline-derived CDR1 and CDR2 are MNHEY and SMNVEV (reference sequence). Drawing the rest from reference TRBV27 and TRBJ2-6, the complete variable domain is EAQVTQNPRYLITVTGKKLTVTCSQNMNHEYMSWYRQDPGLGLRQIYYSMNVEVTDKGDVPEGYKVSRKEKRNFPLILESPSPNQTSLYFCASSPNRLAARGPGANVLTFGAGSRLTVL.

V and J are TRBV11-2 and TRBJ1-5; D remains unclear. Trimming shortened V by 5 bases and J by 6 bases, and 11 bases separated the two germline ends. The CDR3 spans 13 residues. CDR1 SGHAT and CDR2 FQNNGV come from the germline V gene. CDR3 region: CASSPDRAQPQHF. In DNA form, the CDR3 reads TGTGCCAGCAGCCCGGATCGTGCTCAGCCCCAGCATTTT. Based on the CDR3 plus reference TRBV11-2 and TRBJ1-5, the full variable domain is EAGVAQSPRYKIIEKRQSVAFWCNPISGHATLYWYQQILGQGPKLLIQFQNNGVVDDSQLPKDRFSAERLKGVDSTLKIQPAKLEDSAVYLCASSPDRAQPQHFGDGTRLSIL.

This clone was detected once. The chain combines TRBV13 with TRBJ1-5; 7 nucleotides line up with TRBD1. The ends lost 5 bases at V and 2 bases at J; junction bases unmatched: 3. The CDR3 runs 14 residues. Germline CDR1 reads PRHDT; CDR2 reads FYEKMQ (reference sequence). CDR3 sequence reads: CASSVQGGNQPQHF. In DNA, the CDR3 is TGTGCCAGCAGCGTTCAGGGGGGCAATCAGCCCCAGCATTTT. Together with reference TRBV13 and TRBJ1-5, the CDR3 gives the full variable domain: AAGVIQSPRHLIKEKRETATLKCYPIPRHDTVYWYQQGPGQDPQFLISFYEKMQSDKGSIPDRFSAQQFSDYHSELNMSSLELGDSALYFCASSVQGGNQPQHFGDGTRLSIL.

V and J are TRBV5-6 and TRBJ2-3; D is unclear. There are 15 residues in the CDR3. CDR1 is SGHDT and CDR2 is YYEEEE in the germline V gene. The ends were cut back, 3 bases at V and 2 bases at J, with 13 bases in the middle. The CDR3 loop reads CASSSNMGNTDTQYF. The DNA of the CDR3 is TGTGCCAGCAGCTCGAACATGGGGAACACAGATACGCAGTATTTT.